This T cell receptor (beta chain) appears in the sequencing data of a study of shared clonotypes between healthy human individuals. Of note for this clone: Antigen unknown.

Profiled with immunoSEQ multiplex PCR; TCRdb holds only in-frame clones, not every one. The sample lists fewer than 1 million clones, roughly 96% occurring once. CDR1 SGHTA and CDR2 FQGTGA come from the germline V gene. V trimming: 1 base; J trimming: 0 bases; junction bases outside the gene matches: 2. The CDR3 contains 16 residues. CD8 cells classed as naive were CD45RO-negative and positively selected for CCR7, excluding terminally differentiated effector memory CD45RA+ cells. The healthy adult donors were HIV-negative and reported no recent acute infections or vaccinations. General study results and limits: Naive subsets, compared against memory subsets, generally had larger estimated richness values. The study found lower generation probabilities in non-shared clonotypes than in those shared by all four donors.

This TCR derives from a man aged 30 to 45 in good health. Sequencing was carried out using naive CD8+ T cells sorted from blood. The chain uses TRBV7-3 and TRBJ2-3; 9 nucleotides agree with TRBD2. CDR3 region: CASSLSGRASTDTQYF. In DNA form, the CDR3 reads TGTGCCAGCAGCTTAAGCGGGAGGGCGAGCACAGATACGCAGTATTTT.